This TCR beta chain was recorded in a study of early T cells in non-severe SARS-CoV-2 infection. Overall study context: The authors sequenced bulk RNA from unsorted whole blood, leaving chains unpaired.

The TCR library protocol attached unique molecular identifiers to the individual cDNA molecules. Using its own MiXCR run on the 5' RACE reads, TCRdb lists one record per CDR3 protein. The table has about 56,000 distinct CDR3 sequences, about 10% seen once. At least ten counts were recorded for this clonotype. Germline V gene sequence: CDR1 SGHRS, CDR2 YFSETQ. Trimming removed 4 bases from V and 7 bases from J; junction bases left unmatched: 8. The CDR3 has 15 residues. Material for sequencing was whole blood. This TCR derives from an adult who was a healthcare worker with PCR-confirmed SARS-CoV-2 infection or an uninfected control (not recorded which). This sequence joins TRBV5-1 and TRBJ2-3, with 11 bases lining up with TRBD1. The CDR3 DNA sequence: TGCGCCAGCAGCGGGACCGGGACAGGGGGAAATACGCAGTATTTT. Translating gives CASSGTGTGGNTQYF.